Listed below are T cell receptor beta chains from one sample, sequenced in a study of T cells in Graves' hyperthyroidism and ophthalmopathy. Each CDR3 protein is one row after TCRdb ran MiXCR on the multiplex PCR reads. Of fewer than 250,000 distinct CDR3 sequences in the sample, over 20% were seen once. The sequencing input was blood. The source is a woman aged 40 to 55 with Graves' ophthalmopathy. The conserved cysteine and the conserved F or W are not part of the CDR3 here.

j_call v_call cdr3_aa
TRBJ2-7 TRBV28 ASSLSQGAGEQY
TRBJ2-7 TRBV12-3/TRBV12-4 ASNVHGGIYEQY
TRBJ1-5 TRBV12-3/TRBV12-4 ASSPESAGNQPQH
TRBJ2-7 TRBV15 ATSSEGYEQY
TRBJ1-2 TRBV20-1 SARDWGQGLYGYT
TRBJ2-7 TRBV19 ASSRDRRDEQY
TRBJ2-2 TRBV7-9 ASSRPWQANTGELF
TRBJ2-7 TRBV11-3 ASSLTFCGRAECYEQY
TRBJ1-5 TRBV28 ASRGQGTNQPQH
TRBJ2-7 TRBV2 ASRVDRERIYEQY
TRBJ2-7 TRBV2 ASSERVLGQGIWEQY
TRBJ2-7 TRBV7-9 ASSKLANEQY
TRBJ1-2 TRBV28 ASSLRGREYGYT
TRBJ2-2 TRBV24-1 ATSARDRATGELF
TRBJ2-2 TRBV29-1 SAHGTSGSRSGELF
TRBJ2-7 TRBV7-2 ASSLQGGYEQY
TRBJ1-1 TRBV6-5 ASSSSQGNTEAS
TRBJ2-2 TRBV27 ASSLVPPGTLIRGELF
TRBJ2-7 TRBV28 ASRDRGPREQY
TRBJ2-2 TRBV2 ASSEAGSGRVNTGELF
TRBJ1-5 TRBV19 ASSIDGYRGSNQPQH
TRBJ1-1 TRBV6-1 ASSQDSPGLMNTEAF
TRBJ1-3 TRBV28 ASVSGVGNTIY
TRBJ2-2 TRBV29-1 SVFEGWAGELF
TRBJ2-1 TRBV2 ASSEGGSTYNEQF
TRBJ1-1 TRBV6-1 ASSPDRTNTEAF
TRBJ2-4 TRBV28 ASSLRQNIQY
TRBJ1-5 TRBV28 ASKSRTGPLQPQH
TRBJ2-5 TRBV9 ASSVAPIAGSETQY
TRBJ1-3 TRBV12-3/TRBV12-4 ASSTRQGSGNTIY
TRBJ2-7 TRBV20-1 RLQGRINEQY
TRBJ1-1 TRBV6-1 ASSEIGGNTEAF
TRBJ1-1 TRBV6-5 ASSYSILGTRAF
TRBJ2-2 TRBV25-1 ASSEERRTTANTGELF
TRBJ2-2 TRBV30 AWSSAYTGELF
TRBJ1-1 TRBV19 ASSTRQGAKNTEAF
TRBJ1-1 TRBV12-3/TRBV12-4 ASSPGGGARLAF
TRBJ2-5 TRBV4-2 ASSQDQAETQY
TRBJ1-2 TRBV25-1 ASSEAPTGVDGYT
TRBJ1-5 TRBV2 ASNRGNQPQH
TRBJ2-7 TRBV15 ATSRDQGSYEQY
TRBJ1-1 TRBV12-3/TRBV12-4 ASSSIRGIEAF
TRBJ2-2 TRBV5-1 ATMTEGQNTGELF
TRBJ2-7 TRBV19 ASSIGWTGEEGYEQY
TRBJ2-7 TRBV5-1 ASSRDRGPMYEQY
TRBJ2-7 TRBV6-1 ASSEWVRYEQY
TRBJ1-2 TRBV28 ASSPLAGGGYT
TRBJ1-1 TRBV11-2 ASSTQRTTEAF
TRBJ1-1 TRBV18 ASSPQRAEAF
TRBJ2-5 TRBV7-8 ASKLAGETQY
TRBJ2-7 TRBV14 ASSRNQGGGYEQY
TRBJ1-2 TRBV12-3/TRBV12-4 ASSNTQGGIYGYT
TRBJ2-7 TRBV28 ASSFSTRDSYEQY
TRBJ2-5 TRBV12-3/TRBV12-4 ASSLPGLGQETQY
TRBJ2-7 TRBV7-8 ASSLGGVEQY
TRBJ2-7 TRBV20-1 SASPLPYEQY
TRBJ1-2 TRBV6-5 ASSYPARDRGYGYT
TRBJ2-5 TRBV20-1 SASTSEGQETQY